These T cell receptor beta chains were read from a single sample in a study of cytomegalovirus exposure and HLA in healthy donors. Method: immunoSEQ multiplex PCR; TCRdb's copy keeps in-frame clones and lacks some. In total, the table holds about 100,000 clones. Sequenced: PBMCs. Source of these receptors: a man aged 50 to 59 in good health and CMV-seronegative. Both conserved end residues are part of each CDR3. Each record gives: D gene, J gene, V gene, CDR3 protein, CDR3 DNA. A D gene is named only where the DNA matches it firmly.

NA | TRBJ1-2 | TRBV5-6 | CASSLLQGGGYTF | TGTGCCAGCAGCTTGTTACAGGGCGGTGGCTACACCTTC
NA | TRBJ2-4 | TRBV7-2 | CASSPLSGVNIQYF | TGTGCCAGCAGCCCCCTTTCAGGGGTAAACATTCAGTACTTC
NA | TRBJ2-5 | TRBV4-2 | CASSQRRGQETQYF | TGTGCCAGCAGCCAGCGCCGGGGGCAAGAGACCCAGTACTTC
TRBD2 | TRBJ2-1 | TRBV6-5 | CASSSGRAYNEQFF | TGTGCCAGCAGTAGCGGGAGAGCCTACAATGAGCAGTTCTTC
NA | TRBJ1-2 | TRBV2 | CASSRAGPNYGYTF | TGTGCCAGCAGTCGGGCAGGGCCGAACTATGGCTACACCTTC
NA | TRBJ2-7 | TRBV5-6 | CASSSSSPYEQYF | TGTGCCAGCAGCTCTAGCTCCCCCTACGAGCAGTACTTC
NA | TRBJ2-1 | TRBV5-1 | CASSTDRQAPLGNEQFF | TGCGCCAGCAGCACCGACAGGCAAGCCCCATTGGGCAATGAGCAGTTCTTC
NA | TRBJ2-1 | TRBV11-2 | CASSPMGDPNNEQFF | TGTGCCAGCAGCCCGATGGGAGACCCCAACAATGAGCAGTTCTTC
NA | TRBJ1-1 | TRBV18 | CASSLIRTANTEAFF | TGTGCCAGCTCACTTATCCGGACAGCGAACACTGAAGCTTTCTTT
TRBD1 | TRBJ1-1 | TRBV7-2 | CASSIDRGATEAFF | TGTGCCAGCAGCATCGACAGGGGGGCCACTGAAGCTTTCTTT